This TCR beta chain stems from a study of naive and memory T cell subsets (dated by TCRdb to the late 2010s). For context, the study as a whole: The figure summarizing the skin biopsy and whole blood samples listed roughly ten blood donors, 7 tuberculin skin test biopsies and 3 saline control biopsies. Skin biopsies were taken from tuberculin skin test sites or from saline-injected control sites and were processed for RNA extraction as described before. PCR2 was typically a SYBR Green qPCR stopped at a set threshold; low-input samples could instead use end-point PCR (around 6 cycles).

Library prep was done by UMI-ligation and nested PCR. Four rounds of PCR, run with the SP2 primer together with nested alpha and beta constant region primers, were used to amplify the ligated cDNA. TCR RNA was reverse transcribed with SuperScript IV using alpha and beta constant region primers for the blood and skin samples. An oligonucleotide carrying the Illumina SP2 primer and a UMI was ligated to the 3' end of the cDNA by means of T4 RNA ligase 1. To prevent hairpin formation, the 12-nucleotide UMI was made up of two random hexamers with an eight-base spacer between them. From the second PCR onward, the TCR alpha and beta chain libraries were handled separately, and dual indexing was used for multiplexing. After pooling, the indexed libraries were analyzed by capillary electrophoresis and sequenced on either an Illumina MiSeq or NextSeq. Libraries were spiked with PhiX DNA at about 5-7.5% so that base diversity was increased and cluster recognition was improved. Regarding the original processing steps: Demultiplexor pulled UMIs out of read 2, joined the UMIs with the TCR sequence from read 1, and separated reads according to sample indices. Decombinator identified V and J genes and V-J junctions and gave each TCR a five-part identifier that included V and J deletions. Collapsinator used UMIs to correct sequencing errors and PCR amplification heterogeneity, yielding UMI-based abundance per TCR. Identifiers were converted to nucleotide sequence by CDR3Translator and translated to amino acids, and CDR3 regions were extracted on the basis of terminal motifs. After normalization to the amount of input RNA, the error-corrected alpha and beta TCR counts from blood and from skin were compared. TCRdb reprocessed the public reads (quality trimming at Q25 with fastp, clone calling with MiXCR) and kept in-frame beta chains. Each CDR3 protein gets just one entry, which takes the most common genes and DNA from the rows behind it. TCRdb's processing, not the authors', yielded these V and J calls. For this sample the table gives about 37,000 distinct CDR3 sequences, of which roughly 11% were detected only once. Of the sample, 3% to 5% falls within the top ten clones.

V is shortened by 2 bases, J by 9 bases, and the region joining them spans 29 bases. Looking up the germline V gene (reference sequence) yields CDR1 LNHDA and CDR2 SQIVND. The CDR3 holds 18 amino acids from the cysteine to the phenylalanine. Of the read, only the CDR3 DNA is kept; its 54 bases are in frame from base 1. The treatment or condition label on this specimen signifies: skin biopsy from PPD injection site in Mantoux-positive individual. The study described a robust, sensitive protocol for amplifying, sequencing and analyzing TCRs, using 3' ligation of a UMI-containing oligonucleotide to TCR cDNA. Tuberculin skin test biopsies came from sites injected with PPD in individuals with a positive Mantoux test. Total RNA, without cell sorting, was DNase treated with RQ1 DNase before reverse transcription, targeting roughly 1 to 1000 ng input. To check how robust the pipeline was in samples where T cells make up a minority population, libraries were built from skin biopsies and whole blood.

This clonotype has at least ten counts. It lacks a known antigen. No much larger clone is present one base from it, and per-base qualities are unavailable. The paper's findings and limits, for the study overall: Both types of skin biopsy reportedly yielded TCR sequences, though far more TCRs came from tuberculin skin test sites. The larger number of TCRs at tuberculin skin test sites was interpreted as T cell infiltration of a delayed type IV hypersensitivity reaction. The paper did not give details on skin biopsy collection and RNA processing but referred to earlier studies for those details. The potential sensitivity of the RNA-based method to TCR transcript changes with T cell activation and differentiation was acknowledged.

The receptor's source is an adult in good health. In this chain, TRBV19 is recombined with TRBJ2-7; the D segment is perhaps TRBD1 or TRBD2, each sharing 5 matched bases. Material: skin, obtained from a tuberculin skin test site. The nucleotide sequence reads TGTGCCAGTAGTATACACCCTCGACTTCGATCCGGGACGCAAATGCAGTACTTC. The translation is CASSIHPRLRSGTQMQYF.